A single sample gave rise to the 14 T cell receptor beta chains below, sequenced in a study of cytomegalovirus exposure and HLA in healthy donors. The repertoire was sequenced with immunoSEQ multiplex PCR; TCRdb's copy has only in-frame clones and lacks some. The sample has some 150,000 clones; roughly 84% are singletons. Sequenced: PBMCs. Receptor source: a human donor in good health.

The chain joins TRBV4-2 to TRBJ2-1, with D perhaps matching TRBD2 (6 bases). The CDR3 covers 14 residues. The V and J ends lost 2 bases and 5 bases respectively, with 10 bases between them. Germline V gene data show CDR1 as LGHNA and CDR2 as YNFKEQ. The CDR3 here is CASSQLGGHNEQFF. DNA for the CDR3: TGTGCCAGCAGCCAATTGGGGGGACACAATGAGCAGTTCTTC.

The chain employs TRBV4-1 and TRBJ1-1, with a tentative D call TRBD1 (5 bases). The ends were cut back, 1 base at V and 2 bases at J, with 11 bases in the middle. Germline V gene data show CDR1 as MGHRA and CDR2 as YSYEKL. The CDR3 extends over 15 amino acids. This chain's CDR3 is CASSQARTINTEAFF. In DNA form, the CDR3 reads TGCGCCAGCAGCCAAGCGAGGACAATAAACACTGAAGCTTTCTTT.

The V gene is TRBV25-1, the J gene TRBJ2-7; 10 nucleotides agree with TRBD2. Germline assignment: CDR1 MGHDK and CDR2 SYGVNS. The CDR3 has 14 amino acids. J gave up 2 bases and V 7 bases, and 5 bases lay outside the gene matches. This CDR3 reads CASTAGGPPYEQYF. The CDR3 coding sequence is TGTGCCAGCACAGCGGGAGGGCCCCCCTACGAGCAGTACTTC.

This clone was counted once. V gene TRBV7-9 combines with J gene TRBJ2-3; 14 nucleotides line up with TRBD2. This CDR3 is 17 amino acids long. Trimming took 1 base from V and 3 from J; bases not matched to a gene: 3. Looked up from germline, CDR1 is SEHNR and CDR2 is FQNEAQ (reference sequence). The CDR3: CASSLGTSGGKTDTQYF. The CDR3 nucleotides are TGTGCCAGCAGCTTAGGGACTAGCGGGGGGAAGACAGATACGCAGTATTTT.

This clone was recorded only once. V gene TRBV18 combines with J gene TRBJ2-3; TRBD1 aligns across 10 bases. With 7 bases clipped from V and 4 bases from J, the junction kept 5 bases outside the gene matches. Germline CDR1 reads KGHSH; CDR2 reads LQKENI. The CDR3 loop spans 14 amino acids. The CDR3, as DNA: TGTGCCAGCTTGGGACAGGGGCTCGCAGATACGCAGTATTTT. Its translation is CASLGQGLADTQYF.

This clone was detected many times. Written as DNA, the CDR3 is TGTGCCAGCAGTGAAGGGTCGGGGAATTCACCCCTCCACTTT. Translated: CASSEGSGNSPLHF. J is TRBJ1-6 and V is TRBV6-1, with no clear D. There are 14 residues in the CDR3. CDR1 and CDR2 (germline): MNHNS, SASEGT. The V end lost 1 base, the J end lost 7 bases, and 8 bases lay between the germline ends.

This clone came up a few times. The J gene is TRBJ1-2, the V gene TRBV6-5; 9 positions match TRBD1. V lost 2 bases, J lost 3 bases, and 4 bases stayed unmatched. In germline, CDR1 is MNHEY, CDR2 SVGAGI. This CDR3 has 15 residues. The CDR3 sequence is CASSYTQGAYYGYTF. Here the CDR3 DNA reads TGTGCCAGCAGTTACACACAGGGGGCTTACTATGGCTACACCTTC.

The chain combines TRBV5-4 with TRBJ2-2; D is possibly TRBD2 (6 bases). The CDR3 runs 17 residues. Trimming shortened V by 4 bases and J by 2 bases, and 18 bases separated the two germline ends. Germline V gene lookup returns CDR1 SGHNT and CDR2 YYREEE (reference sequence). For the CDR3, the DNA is TGTGCCAGCAGCCGGACGGGCAGGAGGGACAACACCGGGGAGCTGTTTTTT. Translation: CASSRTGRRDNTGELFF.

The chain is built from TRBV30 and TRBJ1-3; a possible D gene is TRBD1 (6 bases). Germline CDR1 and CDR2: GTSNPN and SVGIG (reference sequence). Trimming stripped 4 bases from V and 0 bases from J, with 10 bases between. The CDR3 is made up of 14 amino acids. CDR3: CAWTGDHSGNTIYF. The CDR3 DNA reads TGTGCCTGGACAGGGGACCACTCTGGAAACACCATATATTTT.

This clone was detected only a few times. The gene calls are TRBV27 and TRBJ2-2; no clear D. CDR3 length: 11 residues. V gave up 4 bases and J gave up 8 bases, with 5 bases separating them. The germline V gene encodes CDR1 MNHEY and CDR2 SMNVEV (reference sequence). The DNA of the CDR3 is TGTGCCAGCAGTTCCCTGGGGGAGCTGTTTTTT. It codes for CASSSLGELFF.

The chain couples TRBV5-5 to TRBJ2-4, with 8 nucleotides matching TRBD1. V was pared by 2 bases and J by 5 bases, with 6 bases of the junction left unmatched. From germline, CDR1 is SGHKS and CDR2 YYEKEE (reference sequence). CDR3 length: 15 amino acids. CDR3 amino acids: CASSFTGQVENIQYF. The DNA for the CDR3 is TGTGCCAGCAGCTTTACGGGACAGGTCGAAAACATTCAGTACTTC.

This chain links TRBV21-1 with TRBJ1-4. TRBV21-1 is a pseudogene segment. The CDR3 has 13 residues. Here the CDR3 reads CASPTRENEKLFF. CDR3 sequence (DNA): TGTGCCAGCCCCACGAGGGAGAATGAAAAACTGTTTTTT.

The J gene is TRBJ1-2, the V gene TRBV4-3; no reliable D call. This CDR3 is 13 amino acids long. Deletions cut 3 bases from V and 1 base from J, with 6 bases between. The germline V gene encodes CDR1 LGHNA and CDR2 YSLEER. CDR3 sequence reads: CASSQSSNYGYTF. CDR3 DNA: TGCGCCAGCAGCCAGTCCAGTAACTATGGCTACACCTTC.

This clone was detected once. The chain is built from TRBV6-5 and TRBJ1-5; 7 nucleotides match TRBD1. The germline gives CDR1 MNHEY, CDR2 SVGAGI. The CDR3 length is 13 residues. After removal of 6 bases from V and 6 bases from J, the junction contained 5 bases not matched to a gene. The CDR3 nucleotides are TGTGCCAGCAGGCAGGGGGTTAGTCAGCCCCAGCATTTT. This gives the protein CASRQGVSQPQHF.